This T cell receptor (beta chain) was documented in a study of OX40 agonist ivuxolimab in advanced cancers. The V gene's germline CDR1 is SGHNT and CDR2 YYREEE (reference sequence). CDR3 length: 15 residues. Trimming shortened V by 0 bases and J by 2 bases, and 12 bases separated the two germline ends. Assay used: immunoSEQ multiplex PCR; TCRdb lists only in-frame clones, some missing. The table has under 90,000 clones, 86% seen once. This clone occurred once. This clonotype was sampled from an adult with an advanced solid tumor such as melanoma, head and neck, liver or kidney cancer. The sequenced sample was CD4+ or CD8+ T cells sorted from blood, obtained in a trial of the OX40 agonist ivuxolimab. V is TRBV5-4 and J is TRBJ2-7; D may be TRBD2 (5 bases). The CDR3 DNA is TGTGCCAGCAGCTTGGGGAGCGGCGGGCCCTACGAGCAGTACTTC. It codes for CASSLGSGGPYEQYF.